This TCR beta chain appears in the sequencing data of a study of beta chain features in type 1 diabetes (dated by TCRdb to 2016 to 2019). In terms of the full investigation: Mean age, gender distribution, total cell number and subset yield did not differ between patients and healthy donors. A total of roughly 110 million sorted cells were examined across all samples, and the number of cells per subset was strongly correlated with RNA yield. In the study, TCRB repertoires of sorted circulating CD4+ T cell subsets from recently diagnosed type 1 diabetes patients were compared with those of matched healthy donors. Whereas all 30 or so donors provided naive and central memory subsets, regulatory and stem cell-like memory subsets were isolated from just 8 patients and roughly eight healthy donors.

This clone has a handful of counts. Its antigen remains undetermined. No much larger clone exists at a distance of one base, and base qualities are not known. Study-wide findings and limitations: In all four CD4+ subsets, TCRB CDR3 length was moderately but significantly shorter in type 1 diabetes patients. At VDJ recombination sites, type 1 diabetes patients had fewer insertions and more deleted nucleotides, which implies abnormalities in thymic rearrangement. Because cDNA was sequenced instead of genomic DNA, highly expressing activated cells could be over-represented, though the groups showed no difference in activation or CD3 levels. HLA sub-analyses involved small numbers of individuals, so any influence of HLA type on TCRB rearrangement remained unresolved. Shorter templates might have been favored by PCR, but patient and control samples were amplified and corrected together, so both groups would have been affected equally by any skew. Naive, central memory and regulatory TCRB repertoires appeared to be more alike among patients than among healthy donors.

From each donor, a single peripheral blood sample of around 120 mL on average was drawn into heparinised tubes. A BD FACSAria II was used to sort naive, central memory, regulatory and stem cell-like memory CD4+ T cells with a panel that included CD45RO, CCR7, CD25, CD127, CD95 and CD27. A purity above 98% was achieved for all sorted populations. PBMCs were isolated right away by Lymphoprep density gradient centrifugation and were stained directly, without culture. So that batch effects would be minimized, each experiment stained and sorted samples in pairs, pairing one healthy donor with one patient. The High Capacity cDNA Reverse Transcription Kit was used to reverse transcribe all of the isolated RNA, meaning that expressed TCRB transcripts were what got sequenced. Deep immunoSEQ sequencing was applied to naive, central memory and regulatory T cell samples, giving an average of roughly 3.3 million total reads per sample. After sorted cells were lysed in RLT buffer, RNA was extracted with DNase-treated RNeasy Micro or Mini kits, with the choice depending on cell number. To prevent cross-contamination, each cell subset was processed individually, whereas patient and healthy donor samples were processed jointly. The immunoSEQ multiplex PCR was used to amplify TCRB sequences from cDNA, generating 87-bp fragments that spanned the CDR3 region. Sequencing of the amplicons was performed on the Illumina HiSeq platform. As for how the authors treated the data: Synthetic template baselines were used to correct PCR bias computationally, reads within Hamming distance 2 were collapsed, and singletons that could not be merged were discarded. By aligning reads against IMGT, V, D and J genes, CDR3 length, and insertions or deletions at six rearrangement sites were assigned. Within each subset, clonotype counts were normalized to sorted cell number, and only after that were true diversity and Gini coefficients computed with the tcR R package. Repertoire sharing was quantified using the overlap coefficient calculated on TCRB nucleotide sequences. As stored in TCRdb, this immuneACCESS dataset retains in-frame rearrangements with V and J assigned. A fraction of the clones does not appear; measured against another copy, unresolved V genes explain less than half of the discrepancy, and the remainder lacks a known reason. From that table come the V and J calls and clone size; the DNA was used to work out D and trimming. This sample comprises about 150,000 clones, 7.8% of them detected only once. The ten biggest clones cover around 0.9% of the sample.

Looking up the germline V gene yields CDR1 SGDLS and CDR2 YYNGEE. Trimming at the junction amounts to 4 bases on V and 5 bases on J, and the germline ends lie 15 bases apart. The CDR3 spans 14 residues, from the cysteine through the phenylalanine. Only the CDR3 DNA is retained, 42 bases long and in frame from the first base. The clonotype comes from a woman aged 40 to 50 with type 1 diabetes. The chain links TRBV9 with TRBJ1-1, with the identity of the D gene unclear. Sequencing input: central memory CD4+ T cells from blood. The DNA sequence reads TGTGCCAGCAGCCAAAGGACGGGAGGGACTGAAGCTTTCTTT. It specifies CASSQRTGGTEAFF.